The 32 T cell receptor beta chains given below trace back to one sample, sequenced in a study of blood T cell repertoires in COVID-19. The table came from immunoSEQ multiplex PCR; TCRdb's copy has only in-frame clones and leaves some out. The sample consists of about 240,000 clones, 88% of them appearing once. The material sequenced was peripheral blood. These receptors were obtained from a woman under 40 with acute or convalescent COVID-19.

J is TRBJ2-2 and V is TRBV11-3; D might be TRBD2 (6 bases). Per germline, CDR1 SGHNT and CDR2 YENEEA. V gave up 3 bases and J gave up 5 bases, with 13 bases separating them. The CDR3 has 15 amino acids. CDR3 loop: CASSFTLGGTGELFF. The CDR3 bases are TGTGCCAGCAGCTTCACCCTAGGAGGGACCGGGGAGCTGTTTTTT.

This clone occurred once. The rearrangement links TRBV5-6 to TRBJ2-3; 8 bases agree with TRBD1. V lost 1 base, J lost 1 base, and 8 bases stayed unmatched. Germline CDR1 and CDR2: SGHDT and YYEEEE. The CDR3 runs to 17 residues. DNA for the CDR3: TGTGCCAGCAGCTTGCAGGGGGCGGAAATAGGCACAGATACGCAGTATTTT. It codes for CASSLQGAEIGTDTQYF.

This chain links TRBV6-2 or TRBV6-3 with TRBJ2-6; tentative D call: TRBD1 (6 bases). The CDR3 spans 15 residues. The germline CDR1 and CDR2 sequences are MNHEY and SVGEGT. The V end was cut by 7 bases, the J end by 4 bases, with 14 bases between. Here the CDR3 DNA reads TGTGCCAGCACCCCACAGGGCGGCGGGGCCAACGTCCTGACTTTC. Residues: CASTPQGGGANVLTF.

This clone was seen just once. This chain connects TRBV20-1 to TRBJ2-4; no reliable D call. The V end lost 6 bases, the J end lost 4 bases, and 4 bases lay between the germline ends. This CDR3 is built from 10 residues. Looked up from germline, CDR1 is DFQATT and CDR2 is SNEGSKA (reference sequence). This CDR3 is CSAPKNIQYF. For the CDR3, the DNA is TGCAGTGCCCCTAAAAACATTCAGTACTTC.

The chain has TRBV29-1 and TRBJ1-2; 7 nucleotides agree with TRBD1. Trimming cost V 3 bases and J 1 base; bases outside gene matches: 11. Germline CDR1 reads SQVTM; CDR2 reads ANQGSEA. This CDR3 has 16 amino acids. CDR3: CSVEFEGARNNYGYTF. CDR3 coding DNA: TGCAGCGTTGAGTTTGAGGGGGCGCGGAATAACTATGGCTACACCTTC.

The rearrangement uses TRBV6-1 and TRBJ1-2, with D maybe TRBD1 (5 bases). The V and J ends lost 1 base and 4 bases respectively, with 16 bases between them. CDR3 length: 16 amino acids. CDR1 is MNHNS, CDR2 SASEGT, per germline. As DNA, the CDR3 is TGTGCCAGCAGTGAAGATGGGGCAGGCCCCGCCTATGGCTACACCTTC. It yields the protein CASSEDGAGPAYGYTF.

The chain combines TRBV6-5 with TRBJ2-7, with 8 nucleotides matching TRBD2. This CDR3 is built from 14 residues. Germline V gives CDR1 MNHEY, CDR2 SVGAGI. V gave up 6 bases and J gave up 4 bases; unmatched junction bases: 8. The DNA of the CDR3 is TGTGCCAGCAGCCCCGGGACTAGAAATTACGAGCAGTACTTC. It yields the protein CASSPGTRNYEQYF.

This clone has more than one count but fewer than ten. This chain connects TRBV12-5 to TRBJ1-5; TRBD1 agrees at 9 bases. In germline, CDR1 is LGHNT, CDR2 FRNRAP. The CDR3 spans 17 residues. The ends lost 0 bases at V and 5 bases at J; junction bases unmatched: 8. The CDR3 loop is CASGLVKLGQGDQPQHF. The CDR3 region has the DNA TGTGCTAGTGGTTTGGTAAAATTGGGACAGGGTGATCAGCCCCAGCATTTT.

This clone was counted a single time. This chain connects TRBV15 to TRBJ2-7; D possibly corresponds to TRBD2 (5 bases). The CDR3 is 13 amino acids. Germline CDR1 is LNHNV and CDR2 is YYDKDF (reference sequence). Trimming cost V 3 bases and J 1 base, with 7 bases left between them. The DNA for the CDR3 is TGTGCCACCAGCAGCGGGGTATCCTACGAGCAGTACTTC. Translated, it gives CATSSGVSYEQYF. The full variable domain, completed using reference TRBV15 and TRBJ2-7, is DAMVIQNPRYQVTQFGKPVTLSCSQTLNHNVMYWYQQKSSQAPKLLFHYYDKDFNNEADTPDNFQSRRPNTSFCFLDIRSPGLGDTAMYLCATSSGVSYEQYFGPGTRLTVT.

V and J are TRBV7-2 and TRBJ2-1; no definite D call. Germline CDR1 reads SGHTA; CDR2 reads FQGNSA. The CDR3 has 14 residues. Trimming removed 1 base at V and 5 bases at J, with 9 bases between. This chain's CDR3 is CASSLGTNNNEQFF. Here the CDR3 DNA reads TGTGCCAGCAGCTTAGGCACTAACAACAATGAGCAGTTCTTC.

This clone appeared a single time. V and J are TRBV7-9 and TRBJ2-7; D perhaps matches TRBD2 (6 bases). The V end was cut by 3 bases, the J end by 7 bases, with 22 bases between. This CDR3 is 16 amino acids long. Germline-derived CDR1 and CDR2 are SEHNR and FQNEAQ (reference sequence). CDR3 nucleotide sequence: TGTGCCAGCAGCTTCGGGACTCCCTCGGGTCTTGGTGAGCAGTACTTC. It codes for CASSFGTPSGLGEQYF.

The chain couples TRBV2 to TRBJ1-1, with no clear D. Per germline, CDR1 SNHLY and CDR2 FYNNEI. CDR3 length: 11 residues. With 4 bases removed from V and 9 bases from J, the gap between germline ends came to 9 bases. CDR3 region: CASSGTSKAFF. CDR3 sequence (DNA): TGTGCCAGCAGTGGGACTTCTAAAGCTTTCTTT.

The chain employs TRBV7-9 and TRBJ1-6, with D hard to call. Trimming removed 5 bases from V and 7 bases from J, with 15 bases in between. CDR1 is SEHNR, CDR2 FQNEAQ, per germline (reference sequence). CDR3 length equals 15 residues. The CDR3 bases are TGTGCCAGCAGCCCACGGGGAAGGGAGAATTCACCCCTCCACTTT. Translation gives CASSPRGRENSPLHF.

This clone was observed a few times. The chain couples TRBV7-8 to TRBJ1-5, with 11 bases fitting TRBD1. CDR1 is SGHVS and CDR2 is FQNEAQ in the germline V gene. V lost 0 bases, J lost 7 bases, and 2 bases stayed unmatched. The CDR3 has 15 residues. The CDR3 nucleotides are TGTGCCAGCAGCTTAGCGGACAGGGGGCCGCAGCCCCAGCATTTT. It codes for CASSLADRGPQPQHF.

This clone came up once. The chain is built from TRBV7-3 and TRBJ2-2; D possibly corresponds to TRBD1 (6 bases). The V end was cut by 2 bases, the J end by 5 bases, with 12 bases between. The CDR3 runs to 15 residues. From germline, CDR1 is SGHTA and CDR2 FQGTGA. The CDR3 DNA is TGTGCCAGCAGCTTATGGGCAGGGGAGACCGGGGAGCTGTTTTTT. Protein product: CASSLWAGETGELFF.

The chain joins TRBV6-6 to TRBJ2-1, with D possibly being TRBD2 (5 bases). Germline loops: CDR1 MNHNY, CDR2 SVGAGI (reference sequence). The length of the CDR3 is 16 residues. V lost 2 bases and J lost 7, with 18 bases in between. CDR3 coding DNA: TGTGCCAGCAGTTACGAGGCGGAGGCCATGTCAAATGAGCAGTTCTTC. Translated, it gives CASSYEAEAMSNEQFF.

The chain has TRBV6-5 and TRBJ1-4; no reliable D call. This CDR3 has 13 amino acids. Trimming took 7 bases from V and 4 from J, leaving 10 bases between them. CDR1 is MNHEY and CDR2 is SVGAGI in the germline V gene. CDR3 sequence (DNA): TGTGCCAGCATTGGGCAGAATAATGAAAAACTGTTTTTT. As protein: CASIGQNNEKLFF.

This clone was observed once. The chain carries TRBV11-2 and TRBJ2-1, with TRBD1 matching 11 bases. This CDR3 spans 14 amino acids. V lost 6 bases to trimming and J lost 4 bases; unmatched junction nucleotides: 2. From germline, CDR1 is SGHAT and CDR2 FQNNGV. The CDR3 region is CASSRDRGYNEQFF. The CDR3 DNA follows: TGTGCCAGCAGTAGGGACAGGGGGTACAATGAGCAGTTCTTC.

DNA of the CDR3: TGTGCCAGCAGCTTACGGGCCGGGACTAGCGGGAGGATGGATACGCAGTATTTT. Translated, it gives CASSLRAGTSGRMDTQYF. The chain employs TRBV7-3 and TRBJ2-3; 15 bases map to TRBD2. Germline values: CDR1 SGHTA, CDR2 FQGTGA. V shed 2 bases and J 6 bases; nucleotides not matched to a gene: 9. This CDR3 has 18 amino acids.

This chain uses TRBV10-3 with TRBJ2-7, with D uncertain. Germline-derived CDR1 and CDR2 are ENHRY and SYGVKD. Between the trimmed V and J ends, which lost 10 bases and 2 bases, there was a span of 9 bases. This CDR3 has 11 amino acids. The DNA for the CDR3 is TGTGCCACCGAGGTAGCCTACGAGCAGTACTTC. Its protein is CATEVAYEQYF.

This chain connects TRBV7-3 to TRBJ2-3; possible D gene TRBD1, 5 bases. Germline V lookup: CDR1 SGHTA, CDR2 FQGTGA. The V and J ends lost 6 bases and 0 bases respectively, with 7 bases between them. The CDR3 has 13 residues. CDR3 region: CASRTASTDTQYF. The CDR3 DNA reads TGTGCCAGCAGGACAGCTAGCACAGATACGCAGTATTTT.

This rearrangement joins TRBV18 to TRBJ2-5, with D perhaps matching TRBD2 (6 bases). This CDR3 comprises 14 residues. The germline V and J ends were trimmed by 6 bases and 6 bases, with 17 bases remaining between them. Germline V gene data show CDR1 as KGHSH and CDR2 as LQKENI. For the CDR3, the DNA is TGTGCCAGCTCGTGGAGGGAGGAATTGAAGACCCAGTACTTC. This sequence encodes CASSWREELKTQYF. The variable domain in full, with the rest retrieved from reference TRBV18 and TRBJ2-5, is NAGVMQNPRHLVRRRGQEARLRCSPMKGHSHVYWYRQLPEEGLKFMVYLQKENIIDESGMPKERFSAEFPKEGPSILRIQQVVRGDSAAYFCASSWREELKTQYFGPGTRLLVL.

V is TRBV14 and J is TRBJ2-1; D possibly corresponds to TRBD2 (7 bases). The CDR3 is 16 amino acids. The V gene lost 4 bases and the J gene lost 6 bases, with 19 bases spanning the gap. Germline CDR1 reads SGHDN; CDR2 reads FVKESK. The CDR3 spells CASSRLGRGGLNEQFF. Here the CDR3 DNA reads TGTGCCAGCAGCCGCCTAGGTAGGGGGGGCCTCAATGAGCAGTTCTTC.

This clone appeared once. The CDR3 DNA reads TGTGCCAGCAGTTCGCCGGGACAGGGGAATCAGCCCCAGCATTTT. Protein: CASSSPGQGNQPQHF. The rearrangement joins TRBV2 to TRBJ1-5; the match to TRBD1 covers 10 bases. The CDR3 extends over 15 amino acids. The germline V gene has CDR1 SNHLY and CDR2 FYNNEI. J lost 4 bases, V lost 5 bases, and 5 bases had no gene match. Filled out from reference TRBV2 and TRBJ1-5, the complete variable domain reads EPEVTQTPSHQVTQMGQEVILRCVPISNHLYFYWYRQILGQKVEFLVSFYNNEISEKSEIFDDQFSVERPDGSNFTLKIRSTKLEDSAMYFCASSSPGQGNQPQHFGDGTRLSIL.

The chain is built from TRBV6-1 and TRBJ2-7; D perhaps matches TRBD2 (7 bases). The germline V gene encodes CDR1 MNHNS and CDR2 SASEGT. This CDR3 comprises 15 residues. With 0 bases removed from V and 3 bases from J, the gap between germline ends came to 12 bases. The CDR3 reads CASSEAGGGGYEQYF. Here the CDR3 DNA reads TGTGCCAGCAGTGAAGCTGGCGGGGGCGGCTACGAGCAGTACTTC.

This clone was counted ten times or more. The J gene is TRBJ2-7, the V gene TRBV6-1; no reliable D call. Germline loops: CDR1 MNHNS, CDR2 SASEGT. V was shortened by 1 base and J by 0 bases, with 10 bases between the two germline ends. The CDR3 length is 15 residues. The DNA for the CDR3 is TGTGCCAGCAGTGAAGAAAACGCCAGCTCCTACGAGCAGTACTTC. It is translated as CASSEENASSYEQYF.

The gene calls are TRBV25-1 and TRBJ1-5; D is uncertain. Germline assignment: CDR1 MGHDK and CDR2 SYGVNS. The CDR3 is made up of 14 amino acids. The V end was cut by 8 bases, the J end by 0 bases, with 11 bases between. The CDR3 bases are TGTGCCAGCCAAGTGCAGTCTAGCAATCAGCCCCAGCATTTT. Translating gives CASQVQSSNQPQHF.

V and J are TRBV6-5 and TRBJ2-7; 8 nucleotides match TRBD2. With V trimmed by 4 bases and J by 3 bases, 5 bases remained unmatched. Germline values: CDR1 MNHEY, CDR2 SVGAGI. This CDR3 has 14 residues. CDR3 loop: CASSSGGPLYEQYF. The CDR3 nucleotides read TGTGCCAGCAGTTCGGGAGGGCCCCTCTACGAGCAGTACTTC.

V is TRBV19 and J is TRBJ1-2; 11 bases are a match to TRBD1. This CDR3 comprises 15 residues. CDR1 is LNHDA, CDR2 SQIVND, per germline (reference sequence). The V segment lost 5 bases and the J segment 6 bases; nucleotides outside the gene matches: 8. CDR3 coding DNA: TGTGCCAGTAGTTCCCGGACAGGGGGCGCCCATGGCTACACCTTC. Translating it yields CASSSRTGGAHGYTF.

The V and J genes are TRBV6-5 and TRBJ2-7, with D perhaps matching TRBD1 (6 bases). V gave up 6 bases and J gave up 4 bases, with 16 bases separating them. Germline V gene lookup returns CDR1 MNHEY and CDR2 SVGAGI. There are 14 residues in the CDR3. Here the CDR3 reads CASRATAGQYEQYF. CDR3 nucleotide sequence: TGTGCCAGCAGGGCTACCGCCGGACAGTACGAGCAGTACTTC.

The chain links TRBV11-2 to TRBJ1-1, with D possibly matching TRBD1 (6 bases). V dropped 1 base and J dropped 3 bases, with 21 bases sitting between them. CDR3 length equals 18 residues. Germline CDR1 and CDR2: SGHAT and FQNNGV. The CDR3 here is CASSLGGSRGGWDTEAFF. As DNA, the CDR3 is TGTGCCAGCAGCTTAGGAGGATCTCGGGGGGGCTGGGACACTGAAGCTTTCTTT.

This rearrangement joins TRBV10-3 to TRBJ2-2; no clear D. V was cut by 7 bases and J by 0 bases, with 9 bases left in between. The CDR3 extends over 14 amino acids. Germline-derived CDR1 and CDR2 are ENHRY and SYGVKD. CDR3 protein: CAITSTANTGELFF. The CDR3 DNA reads TGTGCCATCACGTCTACTGCGAACACCGGGGAGCTGTTTTTT.